The present T cell receptor (beta chain) was sequenced within a study of T cell changes during pregnancy in multiple sclerosis (dated by TCRdb to between 2017 and 2020). For the study in its entirety: Changes in the T cell repertoire over the course of pregnancy were examined in this study in women with multiple sclerosis.

Comment on this clone: No antigen is known for it. No much larger clone is present one base from it, and per-base qualities are unavailable.

To prepare the library, the immunoSEQ multiplex PCR assay was applied. TCRdb mirrors the immuneACCESS table, restricted to in-frame sequences. Some clones are absent from its copies; in checked studies, under half trace to an unresolved V gene, and the reason for the others is unknown. The table for this sample lists fewer than 110,000 clones; 92% of them were counted only once. Clones ranked in the top ten supply around 0.8% of the sample. The specimen was peripheral blood, collected in the third trimester of pregnancy. The clonotype was recovered from a female donor in good health, enrolled as a control in a pregnancy study.

The bases read TGTGCCTGGAGTGTGATGGACTCCGATACGCAGTATTTT. Its product reads: CAWSVMDSDTQYF. The V and J genes are TRBV30 and TRBJ2-3, with a tentative D gene TRBD2 over 5 matching bases. From the cysteine through the phenylalanine, the CDR3 covers 13 amino acids. CDR3 DNA is the only sequence kept; it has 39 bases, read in frame from the first base. V drops 0 bases and J drops 6 bases, leaving 10 bases in between. The CDR1 and CDR2 encoded by the germline V gene (reference sequence) are GTSNPN and SVGIG.